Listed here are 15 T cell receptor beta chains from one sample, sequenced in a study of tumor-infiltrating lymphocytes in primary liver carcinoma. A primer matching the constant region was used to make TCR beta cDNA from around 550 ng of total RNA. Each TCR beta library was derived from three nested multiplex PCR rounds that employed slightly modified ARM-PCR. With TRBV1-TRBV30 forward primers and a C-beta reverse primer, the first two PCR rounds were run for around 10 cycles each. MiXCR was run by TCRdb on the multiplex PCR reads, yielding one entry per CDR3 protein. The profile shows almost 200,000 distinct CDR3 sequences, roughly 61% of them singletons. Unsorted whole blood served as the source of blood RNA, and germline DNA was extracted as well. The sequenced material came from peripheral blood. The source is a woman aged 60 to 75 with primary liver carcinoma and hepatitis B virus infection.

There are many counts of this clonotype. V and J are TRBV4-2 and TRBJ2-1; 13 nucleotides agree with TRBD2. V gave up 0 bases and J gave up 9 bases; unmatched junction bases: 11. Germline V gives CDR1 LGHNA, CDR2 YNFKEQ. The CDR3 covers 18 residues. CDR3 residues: CASSQDWTSGSGIGEQFF. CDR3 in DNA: TGTGCCAGCAGCCAAGACTGGACTAGCGGGAGTGGTATAGGTGAGCAGTTCTTC.

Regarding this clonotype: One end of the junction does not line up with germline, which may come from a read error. CDR3 sequence (DNA): TGTACCAGCAGCGCACTAGCGGCAAACAATGGGCAGTTCTTC. Residues: CTSSALAANNGQFF. This chain joins TRBV11-2 and TRBJ2-1, with 8 bases aligning to TRBD2. Germline CDR1 reads SGHAT; CDR2 reads FQNNGV. The CDR3 covers 14 residues.

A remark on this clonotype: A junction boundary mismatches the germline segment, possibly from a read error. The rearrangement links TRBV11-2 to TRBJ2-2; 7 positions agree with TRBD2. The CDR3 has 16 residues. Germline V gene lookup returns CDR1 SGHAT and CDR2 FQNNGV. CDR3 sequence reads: CPSSSGLVQNTGELFF. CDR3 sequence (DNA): TGTCCCAGCAGCTCCGGACTAGTTCAGAACACCGGGGAGCTGTTTTTT.

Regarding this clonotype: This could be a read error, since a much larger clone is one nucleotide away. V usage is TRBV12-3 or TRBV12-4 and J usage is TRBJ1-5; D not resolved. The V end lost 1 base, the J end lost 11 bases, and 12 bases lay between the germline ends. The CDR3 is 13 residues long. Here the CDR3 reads CASSLGRRQSQHF. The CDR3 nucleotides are TGTGCCAGCAGTTTAGGGAGGCGGCAGTCCCAGCATTTT.

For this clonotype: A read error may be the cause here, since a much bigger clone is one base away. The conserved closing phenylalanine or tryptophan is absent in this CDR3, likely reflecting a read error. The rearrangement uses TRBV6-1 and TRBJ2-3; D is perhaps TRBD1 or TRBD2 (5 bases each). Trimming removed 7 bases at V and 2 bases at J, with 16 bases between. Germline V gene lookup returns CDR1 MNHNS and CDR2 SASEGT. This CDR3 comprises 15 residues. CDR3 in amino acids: CASTERGRDTDTQYL. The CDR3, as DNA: TGTGCCAGCACCGAAAGGGGACGTGACACAGATACGCAGTATCTT.

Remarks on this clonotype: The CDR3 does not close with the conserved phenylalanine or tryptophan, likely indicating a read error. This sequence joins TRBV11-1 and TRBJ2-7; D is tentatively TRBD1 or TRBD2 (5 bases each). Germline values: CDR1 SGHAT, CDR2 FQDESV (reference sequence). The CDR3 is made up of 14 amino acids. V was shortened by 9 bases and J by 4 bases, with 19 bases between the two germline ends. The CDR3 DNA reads TGTGCCAGTAGCCCCCGGGACCGCTTATACGAGCAGTACCTC. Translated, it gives CASSPRDRLYEQYL.

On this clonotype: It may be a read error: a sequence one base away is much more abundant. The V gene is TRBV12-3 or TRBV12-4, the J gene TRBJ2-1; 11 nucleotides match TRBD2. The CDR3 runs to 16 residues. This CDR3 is CASSQTSGNSCNEQFF. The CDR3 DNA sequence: TGTGCCAGCAGCCAGACTAGCGGGAACTCCTGCAATGAGCAGTTCTTC.

CDR3 sequence (DNA): TGTGCCAGCAGTGAGGGGACTAGCGGGAACGCAGATACGCAGTATTTT. Amino acid sequence: CASSEGTSGNADTQYF. The J gene is TRBJ2-3, the V gene TRBV6-1; 13 positions agree with TRBD2. V shed 3 bases, J shed 4 bases, and the junction held 4 bases outside the gene matches. CDR3 length equals 16 residues. Germline V gene data show CDR1 as MNHNS and CDR2 as SASEGT.

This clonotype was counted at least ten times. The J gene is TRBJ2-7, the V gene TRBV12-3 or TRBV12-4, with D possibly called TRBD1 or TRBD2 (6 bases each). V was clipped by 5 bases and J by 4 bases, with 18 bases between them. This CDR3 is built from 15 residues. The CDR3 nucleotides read TGTGCCAGCAGTCGTAGAGGGTGGGGGGCTTACGAGCAGTACTTC. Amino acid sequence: CASSRRGWGAYEQYF.

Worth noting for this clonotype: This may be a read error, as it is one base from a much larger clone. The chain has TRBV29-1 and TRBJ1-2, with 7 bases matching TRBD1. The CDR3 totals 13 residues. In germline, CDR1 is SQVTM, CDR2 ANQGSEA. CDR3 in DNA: TGCAGCGTTGTAGACAGGGAGAACTATGACTACACCTTC. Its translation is CSVVDRENYDYTF.

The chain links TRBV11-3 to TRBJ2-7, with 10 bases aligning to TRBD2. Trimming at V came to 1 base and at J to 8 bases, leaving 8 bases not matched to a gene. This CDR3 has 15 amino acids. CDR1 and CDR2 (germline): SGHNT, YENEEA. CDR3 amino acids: CASSLGASGSHKQYF. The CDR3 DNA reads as TGTGCCAGCAGCTTAGGAGCTAGCGGGAGCCACAAGCAGTACTTC.

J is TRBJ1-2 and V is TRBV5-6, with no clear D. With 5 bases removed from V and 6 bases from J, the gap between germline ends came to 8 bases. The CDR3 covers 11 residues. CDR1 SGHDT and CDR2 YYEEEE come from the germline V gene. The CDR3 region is CASRLMDGYTF. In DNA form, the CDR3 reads TGTGCCAGCAGGTTAATGGATGGCTACACCTTC.

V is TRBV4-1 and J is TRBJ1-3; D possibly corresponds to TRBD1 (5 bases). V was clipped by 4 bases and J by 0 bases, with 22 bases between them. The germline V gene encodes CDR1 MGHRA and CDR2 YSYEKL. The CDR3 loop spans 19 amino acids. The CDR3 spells CASSRPGPGPLSSGNTIYF. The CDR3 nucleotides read TGCGCCAGCAGCCGACCTGGACCGGGACCGCTCAGCTCTGGAAACACCATATATTTT.

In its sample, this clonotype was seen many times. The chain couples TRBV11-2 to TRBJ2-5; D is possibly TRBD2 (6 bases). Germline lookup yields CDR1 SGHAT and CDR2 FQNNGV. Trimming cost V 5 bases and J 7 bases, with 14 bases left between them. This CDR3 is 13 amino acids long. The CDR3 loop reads CASSNDRRGTQYF. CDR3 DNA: TGTGCCAGCAGCAATGATAGGCGGGGGACCCAGTACTTC.

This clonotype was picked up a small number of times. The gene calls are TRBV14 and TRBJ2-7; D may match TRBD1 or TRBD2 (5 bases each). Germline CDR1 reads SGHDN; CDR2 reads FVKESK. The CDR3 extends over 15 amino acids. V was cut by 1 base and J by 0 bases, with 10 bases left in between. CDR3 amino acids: CASSQAGTLSYEQYF. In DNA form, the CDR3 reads TGTGCCAGCAGCCAAGCGGGGACCCTCTCCTACGAGCAGTACTTC.